This T cell receptor beta chain was sequenced during a study of T-cell reconstitution after alpha-beta-depleted transplantation in children. This CDR3 has 14 amino acids. CDR1 is DFQATT and CDR2 is SNEGSKA in the germline V gene (reference sequence). V was pared by 2 bases and J by 1 base, with 11 bases between. A library of TCRbeta sequences, prepared with unique molecular identifiers, was generated. Via MiXCR, TCRdb re-called the PCR reads, giving one row per CDR3 protein. The data contain around 480,000 distinct CDR3 sequences, approximately 32% of them singletons. The sample in question was PBMCs from the stem cell graft donor, obtained from the stem cell graft. This chain links TRBV20-1 with TRBJ2-5; D gene ambiguous. This TCR was sampled from a human donor who donated a stem cell graft to a child with aplastic anemia. Here the CDR3 DNA reads TGCAGTGCTAGACTCCCCAAGTTCCAAGAGACCCAGTACTTC. Residues: CSARLPKFQETQYF.